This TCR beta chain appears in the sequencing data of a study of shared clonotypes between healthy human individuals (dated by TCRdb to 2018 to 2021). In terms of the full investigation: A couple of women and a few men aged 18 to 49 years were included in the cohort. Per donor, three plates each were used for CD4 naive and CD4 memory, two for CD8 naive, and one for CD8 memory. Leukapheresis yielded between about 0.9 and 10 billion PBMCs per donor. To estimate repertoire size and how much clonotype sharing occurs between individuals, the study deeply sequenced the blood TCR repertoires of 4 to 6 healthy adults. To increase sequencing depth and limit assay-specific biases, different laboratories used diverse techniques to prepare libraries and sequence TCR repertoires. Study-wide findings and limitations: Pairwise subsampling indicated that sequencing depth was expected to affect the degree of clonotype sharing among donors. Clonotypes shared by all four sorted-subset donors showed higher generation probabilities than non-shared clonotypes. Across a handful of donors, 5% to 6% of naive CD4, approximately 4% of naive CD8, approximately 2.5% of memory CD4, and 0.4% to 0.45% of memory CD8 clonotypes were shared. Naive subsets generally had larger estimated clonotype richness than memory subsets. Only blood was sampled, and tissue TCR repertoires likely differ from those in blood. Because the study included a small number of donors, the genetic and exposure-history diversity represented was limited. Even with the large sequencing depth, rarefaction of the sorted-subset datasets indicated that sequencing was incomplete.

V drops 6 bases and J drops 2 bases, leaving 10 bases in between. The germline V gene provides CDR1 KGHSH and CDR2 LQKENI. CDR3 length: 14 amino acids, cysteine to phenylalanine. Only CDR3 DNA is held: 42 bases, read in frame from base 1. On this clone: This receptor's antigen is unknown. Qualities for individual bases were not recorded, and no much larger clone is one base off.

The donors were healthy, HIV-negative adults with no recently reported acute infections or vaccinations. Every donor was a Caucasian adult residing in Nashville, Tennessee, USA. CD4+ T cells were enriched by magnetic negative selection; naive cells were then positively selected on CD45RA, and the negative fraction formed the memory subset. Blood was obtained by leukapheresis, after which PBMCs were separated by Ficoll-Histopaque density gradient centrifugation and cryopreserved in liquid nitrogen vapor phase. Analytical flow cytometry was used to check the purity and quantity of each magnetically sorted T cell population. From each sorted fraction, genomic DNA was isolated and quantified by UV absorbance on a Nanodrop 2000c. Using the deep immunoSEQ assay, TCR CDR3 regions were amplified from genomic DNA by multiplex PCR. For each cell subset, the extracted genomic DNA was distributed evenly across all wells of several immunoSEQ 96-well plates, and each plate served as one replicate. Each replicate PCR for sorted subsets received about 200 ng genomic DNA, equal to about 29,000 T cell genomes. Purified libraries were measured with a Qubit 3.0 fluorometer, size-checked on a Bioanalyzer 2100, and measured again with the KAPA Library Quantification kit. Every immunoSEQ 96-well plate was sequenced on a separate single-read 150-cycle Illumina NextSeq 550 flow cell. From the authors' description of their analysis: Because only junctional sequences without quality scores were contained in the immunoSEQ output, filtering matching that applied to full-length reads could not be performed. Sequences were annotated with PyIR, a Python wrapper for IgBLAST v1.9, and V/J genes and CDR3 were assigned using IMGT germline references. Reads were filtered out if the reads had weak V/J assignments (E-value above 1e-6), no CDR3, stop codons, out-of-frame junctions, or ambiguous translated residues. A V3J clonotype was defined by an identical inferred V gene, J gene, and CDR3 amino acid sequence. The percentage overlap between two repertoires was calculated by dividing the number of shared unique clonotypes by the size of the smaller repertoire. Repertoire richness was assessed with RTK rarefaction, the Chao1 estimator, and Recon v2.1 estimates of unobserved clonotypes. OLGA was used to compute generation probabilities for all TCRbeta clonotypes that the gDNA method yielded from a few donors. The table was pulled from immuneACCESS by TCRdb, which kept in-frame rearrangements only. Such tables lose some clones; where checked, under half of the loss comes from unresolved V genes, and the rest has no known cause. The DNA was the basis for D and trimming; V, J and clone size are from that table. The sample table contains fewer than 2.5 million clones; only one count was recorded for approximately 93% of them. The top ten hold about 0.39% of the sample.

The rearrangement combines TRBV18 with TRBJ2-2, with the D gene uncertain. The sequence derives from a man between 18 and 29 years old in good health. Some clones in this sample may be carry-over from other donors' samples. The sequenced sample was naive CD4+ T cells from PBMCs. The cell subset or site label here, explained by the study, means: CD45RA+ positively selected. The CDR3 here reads CASSLPGNTGELFF. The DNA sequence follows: TGTGCCAGCTCCTTACCCGGAAACACCGGGGAGCTGTTTTTT.